This T cell receptor (beta chain) was recovered during a study of monozygotic twins with cystic fibrosis. TCRdb keeps only in-frame clones here, not all; method: immunoSEQ multiplex PCR. The table lists 15,000 to 20,000 clones, around 96% of them singletons. V lost 8 bases to trimming and J lost 4 bases, with 20 bases between them. Germline V CDR1 and CDR2: SGHAT, FQNNGV. The CDR3 runs 15 residues. The source is a girl aged 2 to 10 with cystic fibrosis. The chain couples TRBV11-2 to TRBJ2-5; perhaps D is TRBD1 or TRBD2 (5 bases each). Sequenced material: blood. This CDR3 is CASRRLGVVGETQYF. The CDR3 DNA reads TGTGCCAGCCGCCGGCTGGGGGTGGTTGGAGAGACCCAGTACTTC. Filled out from reference TRBV11-2 and TRBJ2-5, the complete variable domain reads EAGVAQSPRYKIIEKRQSVAFWCNPISGHATLYWYQQILGQGPKLLIQFQNNGVVDDSQLPKDRFSAERLKGVDSTLKIQPAKLEDSAVYLCASRRLGVVGETQYFGPGTRLLVL.